The present entry profiles one T cell receptor (beta chain) with its context. Sequencing used immunoSEQ multiplex PCR; TCRdb keeps in-frame clones, though not all of them. This table has approximately 350,000 clones, around 89% appearing once. The sample belongs to a study of blood T cell repertoires in COVID-19. Study as a whole: Acute and convalescent COVID-19 specimens originated in the United States, Italy and Spain. Nucleic acid was either cDNA or gDNA, and it came from T cells, B-cell-depleted T cells, or PBMCs.

Germline values: CDR1 LGHDT, CDR2 YNNKEL (reference sequence). CDR3 size: 19 residues. V was clipped by 4 bases and J by 4 bases; unmatched bases: 14. The sequencing input was peripheral blood. V and J are TRBV3-1 (or the pseudogene TRBV3-2) and TRBJ2-2; 11 nucleotides align to TRBD2. The sequence came from a woman aged 30 to 39 with COVID-19, enrolled during active disease. The CDR3 loop reads CASSRQGGLAGGRTGELFF. The CDR3 DNA reads TGTGCCAGCAGCCGCCAAGGGGGGCTAGCGGGAGGACGCACCGGGGAGCTGTTTTTT.